Reported below is one T cell receptor (beta chain). There are many counts of this clonotype. Its antigen remains unidentified. No much larger clonotype is one base removed from it; base qualities were not supplied. This entry belongs to a study of spatial heterogeneity in lung cancer (dated by TCRdb to about 2019). Looking at the study overall: Beta-chain transcripts were consistently detected in greater numbers than alpha-chain transcripts, which likely reflected higher beta-chain transcript abundance. At surgery, both alpha and beta chains were TCR-sequenced in under 250 tumor regions, 64 matched nontumor lung samples and 56 PBMC samples. In the raw uncorrected reads, each unique combination of TCR and UMI appeared more than ten times on average. In non-small cell lung cancer, the study made a quantitative comparison of TCR alpha and beta repertoires among multiple tumor regions, matched nontumor lung and blood. Nonsynonymous mutation counts, determined by whole-exome sequencing of tumor tissue, were related to features of the TCR repertoire. Study-level results and caveats: Ubiquitous expanded tumor TCRs showed up in blood more often at tumor resection than at routine follow-up. Additional single-cell paired TCR alpha and beta sequencing was considered necessary to confirm, at a functional level, the hypothesis that regional TCRs recognize regional mutations.

Library prep was done by 5' RACE. The listed sequencing device is NextSeq 500. To allow correction of PCR and sequencing errors, the TCR library protocol tagged every TCR cDNA molecule with a unique molecular identifier. The study's own analysis went as follows. Decombinator tools were used for TCR identification, UMI-based error correction and CDR3 extraction. TCRs above a frequency of 2 per 1,000, corresponding to the top 1% of the tumor frequency distribution, were defined as expanded. Each repertoire was subsampled 100 times to 5,000 TCRs, after which Renyi diversity was computed with the R vegan package. To build CDR3 similarity networks, amino acid triplet string-kernel similarity was used, and CDR3s were connected when their pairwise similarity was above 0.82. TCRdb trimmed the raw reads at Q25, called clones with MiXCR and kept productive beta chains. Entries that share a CDR3 protein sequence are merged under the most common genes and DNA. TCRdb, rather than the study authors, made the V and J calls. The sample has about 60,000 distinct CDR3 sequences on record, less than 10% of them singletons. The ten largest clones represent over 13% of the sample.

Sequences SGHAT (CDR1) and FQNNGV (CDR2) are obtained from the germline V gene. The CDR3 contains 15 residues, cysteine and phenylalanine counted. Only the CDR3 DNA is retained, 45 bases long and in frame from the first base. The germline ends are 13 bases apart after V is trimmed by 7 bases and J by 0 bases. The time point label of this sample denotes: sample taken at primary tumor resection. Without any cell sorting, TCR sequencing was performed on whole RNA extracted either from tumor and nontumor lung tissue or from cryopreserved PBMC samples. The donors were about 65 patients from the lung TRACERx cohort who had early-stage, untreated non-small cell lung cancer. Only patients for whom sufficient RNA was available from at least two tumor regions were selected for TCR sequencing.

This receptor was identified in a female donor with early-stage non-small cell lung cancer. This sample comprised PBMCs, obtained at surgery. Recombination joined TRBV11-2 with TRBJ2-1; TRBD2 might be the D gene, on 5 matching bases. The nucleotide sequence reads as follows: TGTGCCAGCACCGGCGGACTCAGCTCCTACAATGAGCAGTTCTTC. This sequence encodes CASTGGLSSYNEQFF.